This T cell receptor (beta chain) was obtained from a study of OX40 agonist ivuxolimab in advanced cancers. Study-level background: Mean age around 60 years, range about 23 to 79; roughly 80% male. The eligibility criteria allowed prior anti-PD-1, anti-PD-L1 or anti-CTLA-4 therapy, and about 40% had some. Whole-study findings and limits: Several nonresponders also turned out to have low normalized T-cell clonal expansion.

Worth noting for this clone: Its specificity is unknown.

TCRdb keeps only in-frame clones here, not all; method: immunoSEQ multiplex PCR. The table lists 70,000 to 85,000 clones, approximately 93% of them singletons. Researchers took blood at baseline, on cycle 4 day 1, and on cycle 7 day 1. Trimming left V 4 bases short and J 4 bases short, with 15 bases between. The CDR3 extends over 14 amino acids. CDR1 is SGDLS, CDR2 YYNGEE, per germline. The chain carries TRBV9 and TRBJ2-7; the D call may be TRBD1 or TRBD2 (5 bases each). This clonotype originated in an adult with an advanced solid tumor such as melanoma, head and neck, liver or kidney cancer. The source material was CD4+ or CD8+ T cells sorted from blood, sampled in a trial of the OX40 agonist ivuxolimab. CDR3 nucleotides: TGTGCCAGCAGCCCTCAGAGGGGTGATTACGAGCAGTACTTC. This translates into CASSPQRGDYEQYF.